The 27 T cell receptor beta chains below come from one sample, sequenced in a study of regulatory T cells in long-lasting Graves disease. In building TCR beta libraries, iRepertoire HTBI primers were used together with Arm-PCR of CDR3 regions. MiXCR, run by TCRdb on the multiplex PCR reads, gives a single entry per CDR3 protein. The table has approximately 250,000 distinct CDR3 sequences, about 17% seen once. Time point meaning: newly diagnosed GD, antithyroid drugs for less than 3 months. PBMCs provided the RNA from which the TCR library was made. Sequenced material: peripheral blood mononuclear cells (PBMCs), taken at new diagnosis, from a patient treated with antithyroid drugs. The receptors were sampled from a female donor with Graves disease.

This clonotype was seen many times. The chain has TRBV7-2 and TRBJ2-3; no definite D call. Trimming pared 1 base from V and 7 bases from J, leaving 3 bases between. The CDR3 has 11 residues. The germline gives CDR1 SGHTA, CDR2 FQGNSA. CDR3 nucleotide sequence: TGTGCCAGCAGCTTAGACCATACGCAGTATTTT. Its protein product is CASSLDHTQYF.

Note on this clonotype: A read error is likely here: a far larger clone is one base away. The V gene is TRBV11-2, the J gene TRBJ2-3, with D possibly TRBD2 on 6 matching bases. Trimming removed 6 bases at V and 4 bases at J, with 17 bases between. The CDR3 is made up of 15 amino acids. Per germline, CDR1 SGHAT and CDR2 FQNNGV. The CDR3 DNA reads TGTGCCAGCAGTTTACCCCCTTCTAGCGCAGATACGCAGTATTTT. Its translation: CASSLPPSSADTQYF.

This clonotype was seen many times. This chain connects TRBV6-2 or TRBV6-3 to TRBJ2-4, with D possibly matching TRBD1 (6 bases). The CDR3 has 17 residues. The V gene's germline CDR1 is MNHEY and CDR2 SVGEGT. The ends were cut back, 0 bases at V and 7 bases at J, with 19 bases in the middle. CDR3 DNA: TGTGCCAGCAGTTACTCTGGGGGCAGGTCAAGGTGGAACATTCAGTACTTC. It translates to CASSYSGGRSRWNIQYF.

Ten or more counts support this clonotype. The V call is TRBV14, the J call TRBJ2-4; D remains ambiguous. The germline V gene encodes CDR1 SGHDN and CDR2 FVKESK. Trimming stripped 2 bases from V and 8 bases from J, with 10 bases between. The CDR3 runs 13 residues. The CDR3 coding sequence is TGTGCCAGCAGCCAAACTACCGCGGACATTCAGTACTTC. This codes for CASSQTTADIQYF.

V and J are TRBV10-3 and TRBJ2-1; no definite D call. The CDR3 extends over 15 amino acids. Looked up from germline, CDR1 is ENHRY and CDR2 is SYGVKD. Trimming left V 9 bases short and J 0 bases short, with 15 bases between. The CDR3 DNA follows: TGTGCCATTACCTCCCCCGAAAGCTCCTACAATGAGCAGTTCTTC. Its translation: CAITSPESSYNEQFF.

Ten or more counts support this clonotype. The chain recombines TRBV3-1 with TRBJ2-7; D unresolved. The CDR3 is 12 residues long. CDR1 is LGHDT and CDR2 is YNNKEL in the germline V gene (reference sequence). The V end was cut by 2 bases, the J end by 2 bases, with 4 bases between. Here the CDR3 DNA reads TGTGCCAGCAGCCAAACCACCTACGAGCAGTACTTC. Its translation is CASSQTTYEQYF.

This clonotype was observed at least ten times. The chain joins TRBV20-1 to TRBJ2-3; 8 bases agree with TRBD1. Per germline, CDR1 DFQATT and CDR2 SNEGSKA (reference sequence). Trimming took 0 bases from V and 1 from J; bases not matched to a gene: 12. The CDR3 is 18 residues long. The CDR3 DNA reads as TGCAGTGCTAGAGATAGCTCGACAGGGGCAATCGGCACAGATACGCAGTATTTT. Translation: CSARDSSTGAIGTDTQYF.

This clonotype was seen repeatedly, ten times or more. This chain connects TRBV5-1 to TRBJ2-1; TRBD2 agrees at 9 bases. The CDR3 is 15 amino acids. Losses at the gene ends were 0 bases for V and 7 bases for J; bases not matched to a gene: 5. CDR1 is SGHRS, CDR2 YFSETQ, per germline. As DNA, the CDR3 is TGCGCCAGCAGCTTGGGCGGGAGGGCCATAAATGAGCAGTTCTTC. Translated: CASSLGGRAINEQFF.

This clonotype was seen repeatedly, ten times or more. The DNA of the CDR3 is TGTGCCAGCAGCAGACAGGTTGGGGAGACCCAGTACTTC. Encoded protein: CASSRQVGETQYF. V gene TRBV7-2 combines with J gene TRBJ2-5; D is perhaps TRBD1 (6 bases). Germline V gene lookup returns CDR1 SGHTA and CDR2 FQGNSA. V was trimmed by 5 bases and J by 5 bases, leaving 12 bases between them. The CDR3 consists of 13 residues.

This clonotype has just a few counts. The CDR3 bases are TGTGCCAGCAGCTTAAGGACTTTGGGGGGAGAGACCCAGTACTTC. It codes for CASSLRTLGGETQYF. The chain recombines TRBV5-6 with TRBJ2-5, with a possible D match to TRBD2 (6 bases). The CDR3 contains 15 residues. With 2 bases removed from V and 4 bases from J, the gap between germline ends came to 15 bases. Germline V lookup: CDR1 SGHDT, CDR2 YYEEEE.

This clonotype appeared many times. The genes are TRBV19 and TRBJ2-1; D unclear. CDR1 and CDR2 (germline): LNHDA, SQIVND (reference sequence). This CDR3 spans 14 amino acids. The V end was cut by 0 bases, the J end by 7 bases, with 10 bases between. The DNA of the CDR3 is TGTGCCAGTAGTATAGATCCAGCGTCGAATGAGCAGTTCTTC. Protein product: CASSIDPASNEQFF.

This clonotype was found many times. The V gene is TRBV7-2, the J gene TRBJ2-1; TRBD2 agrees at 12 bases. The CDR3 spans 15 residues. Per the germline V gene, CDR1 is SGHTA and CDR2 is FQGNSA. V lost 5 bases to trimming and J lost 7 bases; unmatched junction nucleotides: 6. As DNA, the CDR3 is TGTGCCAGCAGCATATCTAGCGGGAGGGGTAATGAGCAGTTCTTC. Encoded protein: CASSISSGRGNEQFF.

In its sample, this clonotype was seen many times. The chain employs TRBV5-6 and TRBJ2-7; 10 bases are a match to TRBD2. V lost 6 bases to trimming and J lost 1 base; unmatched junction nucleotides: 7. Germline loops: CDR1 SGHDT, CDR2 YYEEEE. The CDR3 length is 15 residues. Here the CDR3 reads CASTSTSGSSYEQYF. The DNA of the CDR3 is TGTGCCAGCACCTCGACTAGCGGGTCATCCTACGAGCAGTACTTC.

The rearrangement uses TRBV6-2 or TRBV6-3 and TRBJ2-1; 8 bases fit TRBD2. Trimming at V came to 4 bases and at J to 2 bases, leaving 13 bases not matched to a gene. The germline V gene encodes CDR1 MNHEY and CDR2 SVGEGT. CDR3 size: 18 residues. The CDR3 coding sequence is TGTGCCAGCAGTTCCCGGCGGGGGGAGCGGAGGACCTACAATGAGCAGTTCTTC. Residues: CASSSRRGERRTYNEQFF.

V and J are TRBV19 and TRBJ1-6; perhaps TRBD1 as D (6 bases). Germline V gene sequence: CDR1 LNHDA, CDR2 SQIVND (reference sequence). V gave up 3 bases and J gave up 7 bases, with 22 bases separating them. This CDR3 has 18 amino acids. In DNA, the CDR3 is TGTGCCAGTAGTATCAGCGGACAGAAGGCGGGGCGGAATTCACCCCTCCACTTT. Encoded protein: CASSISGQKAGRNSPLHF.

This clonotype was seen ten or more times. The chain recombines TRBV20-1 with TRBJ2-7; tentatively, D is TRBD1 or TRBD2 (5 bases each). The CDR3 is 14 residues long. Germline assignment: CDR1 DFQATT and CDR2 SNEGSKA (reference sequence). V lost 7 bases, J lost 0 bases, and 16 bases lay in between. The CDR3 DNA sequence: TGCAGTGTGGGGGTTCGGACCGACTCCTACGAGCAGTACTTC. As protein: CSVGVRTDSYEQYF.

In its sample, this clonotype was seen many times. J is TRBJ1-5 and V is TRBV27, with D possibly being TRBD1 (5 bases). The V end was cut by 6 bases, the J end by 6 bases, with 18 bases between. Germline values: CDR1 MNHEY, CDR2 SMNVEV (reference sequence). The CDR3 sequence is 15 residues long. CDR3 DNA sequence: TGTGCCAGCAGCCCTCGGGGCAGGGAGGGTCAGCCCCAGCATTTT. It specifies CASSPRGREGQPQHF.

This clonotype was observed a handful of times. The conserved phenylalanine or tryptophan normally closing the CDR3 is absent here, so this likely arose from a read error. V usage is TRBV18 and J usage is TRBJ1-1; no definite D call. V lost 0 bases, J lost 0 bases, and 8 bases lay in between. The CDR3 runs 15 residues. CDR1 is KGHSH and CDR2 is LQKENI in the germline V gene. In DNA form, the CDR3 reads TGTGCCAGCTCACCACCGTCCCCGATGAACACTGAAGCTTTCCTT. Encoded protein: CASSPPSPMNTEAFL.

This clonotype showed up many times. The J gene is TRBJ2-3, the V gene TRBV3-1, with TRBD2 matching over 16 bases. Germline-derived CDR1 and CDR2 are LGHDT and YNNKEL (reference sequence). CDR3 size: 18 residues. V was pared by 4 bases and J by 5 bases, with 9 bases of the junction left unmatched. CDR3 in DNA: TGTGCCAGCAGCCCCAAGACGGGACTAGCGGGAGGGCAAGATACGCAGTATTTT. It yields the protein CASSPKTGLAGGQDTQYF.

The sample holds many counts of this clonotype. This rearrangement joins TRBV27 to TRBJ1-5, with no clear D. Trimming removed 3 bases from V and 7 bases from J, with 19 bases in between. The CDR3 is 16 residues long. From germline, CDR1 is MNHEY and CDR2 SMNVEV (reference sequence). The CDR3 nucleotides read TGTGCCAGCAGTTTTTCCAAACCCCGGGCTCGGCAGCCCCAGCATTTT. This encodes CASSFSKPRARQPQHF.

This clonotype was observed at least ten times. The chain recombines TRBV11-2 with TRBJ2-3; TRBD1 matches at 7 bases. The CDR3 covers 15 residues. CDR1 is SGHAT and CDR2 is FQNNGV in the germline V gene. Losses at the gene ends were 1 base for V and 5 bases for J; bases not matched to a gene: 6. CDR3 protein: CASSLADRVGDTQYF. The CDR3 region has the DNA TGTGCCAGCAGCTTAGCAGACAGGGTAGGAGATACGCAGTATTTT.

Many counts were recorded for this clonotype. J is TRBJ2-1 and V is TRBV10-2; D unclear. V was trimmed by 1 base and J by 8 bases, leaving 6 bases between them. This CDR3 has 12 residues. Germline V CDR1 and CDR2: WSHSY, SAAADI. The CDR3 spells CASSEWSDEQFF. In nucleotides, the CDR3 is TGCGCCAGCAGTGAGTGGTCCGATGAGCAGTTCTTC.

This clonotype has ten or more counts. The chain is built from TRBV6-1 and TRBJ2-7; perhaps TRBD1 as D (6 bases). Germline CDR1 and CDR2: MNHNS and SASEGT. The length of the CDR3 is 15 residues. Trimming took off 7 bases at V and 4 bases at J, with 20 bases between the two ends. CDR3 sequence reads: CASKSIGGSQYEQYF. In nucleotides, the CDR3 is TGTGCCAGCAAATCCATTGGGGGCAGTCAGTACGAGCAGTACTTC.

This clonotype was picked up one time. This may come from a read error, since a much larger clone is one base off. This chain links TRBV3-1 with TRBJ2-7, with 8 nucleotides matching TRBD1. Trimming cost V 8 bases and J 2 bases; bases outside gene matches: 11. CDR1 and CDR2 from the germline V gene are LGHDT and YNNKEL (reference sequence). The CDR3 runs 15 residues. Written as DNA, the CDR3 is TGTGCCAGCGGCGGGCGACAGGGGACGGCCTACGAGCAGTACTTC. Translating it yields CASGGRQGTAYEQYF.

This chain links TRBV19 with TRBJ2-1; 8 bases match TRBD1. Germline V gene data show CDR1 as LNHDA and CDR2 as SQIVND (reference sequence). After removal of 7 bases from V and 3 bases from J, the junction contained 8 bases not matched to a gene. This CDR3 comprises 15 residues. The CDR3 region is CASTPDREYYNEQFF. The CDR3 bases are TGTGCCAGTACCCCGGACAGGGAATACTACAATGAGCAGTTCTTC.

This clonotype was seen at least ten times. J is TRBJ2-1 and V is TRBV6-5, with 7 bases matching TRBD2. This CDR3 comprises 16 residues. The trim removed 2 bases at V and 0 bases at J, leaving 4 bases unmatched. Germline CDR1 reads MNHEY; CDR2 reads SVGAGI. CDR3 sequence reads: CASSYRRESSYNEQFF. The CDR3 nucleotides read TGTGCCAGCAGTTACAGGCGGGAGAGCTCCTACAATGAGCAGTTCTTC.

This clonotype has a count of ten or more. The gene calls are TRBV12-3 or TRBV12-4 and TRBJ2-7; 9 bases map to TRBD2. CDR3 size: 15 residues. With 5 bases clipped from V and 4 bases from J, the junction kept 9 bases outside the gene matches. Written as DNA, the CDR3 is TGTGCCAGCAGTCCAGGGGGAAGCGGGAGGTACGAGCAGTACTTC. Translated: CASSPGGSGRYEQYF.